The clone carrying this TCR beta chain was observed many times. Its antigen is unidentified. This specimen belongs to a study of CD8+CD57+ T cells in acquired aplastic anemia. As for the study in general: Read counts for CD4+ cells (from healthy donors) averaged about 10.8 million. Regarding the study as a whole: For CD8+ Simpson's diversity, patients and controls showed no significant difference.

Genomic DNA served as template for TCR beta VDJ and CDR3 profiling. From the reads, TCRdb called clonotypes with MiXCR, one entry per CDR3 protein. The table has around 150,000 distinct CDR3 sequences, 41% seen once. Germline CDR1 LNHDA, CDR2 SQIVND (reference sequence). V was trimmed by 1 base and J by 2 bases, leaving 12 bases between them. The CDR3 consists of 15 residues. The V and J genes are TRBV19 and TRBJ2-7; TRBD2 is a possible D gene (6 bases). The receptor was derived from a human donor in good health, serving as a control. The sample comprised sorted CD4+, CD8+, or CD8+CD57+ T cells (not recorded which) from PBMCs. CDR3 in amino acids: CASSIGAGSTYEQYF. The CDR3, as DNA: TGTGCCAGTAGTATAGGGGCGGGATCTACCTACGAGCAGTACTTC.